The clone carrying this TCR beta chain is a singleton in its sample. This record comes from a study of blood T cell repertoires in COVID-19. Whole-study context: Collection of acute and convalescent COVID-19 samples took place in the United States, Italy and Spain.

Using immunoSEQ multiplex PCR, the repertoire was profiled, and TCRdb retains in-frame clones only, with some absent. Among around 450,000 clones listed, roughly 89% were seen once. Sequenced material: peripheral blood. This receptor was taken from a woman aged 25 to 39 with acute or convalescent COVID-19.

The CDR3: CASSLTPPGLAVVTDTQYF. CDR3 sequence (DNA): TGTGCCAGCAGCTTAACGCCGCCGGGACTAGCAGTCGTGACAGATACGCAGTATTTT. The rearrangement links TRBV7-8 to TRBJ2-3; TRBD2 aligns across 9 bases. The CDR3 length is 19 residues. Germline V gives CDR1 SGHVS, CDR2 FQNEAQ. V shed 2 bases and J 3 bases; nucleotides not matched to a gene: 15.